This T cell receptor beta chain was sequenced during a study of early T cells in non-severe SARS-CoV-2 infection. Whole-study context: Whole-blood bulk RNA, unsorted, was sequenced, and chains were unpaired.

In the case of this clonotype: Its cognate antigen is unknown.

Trimming cost V 5 bases and J 0 bases, with 11 bases left between them. The germline gives CDR1 MDHEN, CDR2 SYDVKM. The CDR3 has 14 residues. Unique molecular identifiers were affixed to single, distinct cDNA molecules. TCRdb itself ran the 5' RACE reads through MiXCR, one entry per CDR3 protein. The profile covers 55,000 to 70,000 distinct CDR3 sequences, with under 13% appearing a single time and 6.4% taken by the ten largest. Findings and caveats of the study: Database matching using VDJdb favored anti-spike CD8 responses, with private and CD4 specificities left missing.

The clonotype originates from an adult who was a healthcare worker with PCR-confirmed SARS-CoV-2 infection or an uninfected control (not recorded which). Sequencing input: whole blood. The V gene is TRBV28, the J gene TRBJ2-7; D gene ambiguous. The CDR3 spells CASSKTDSSYEQYF. CDR3 coding DNA: TGTGCCAGCAGTAAGACCGATAGCTCCTACGAGCAGTACTTC.